The 12 T cell receptor beta chains below come from one sample, sequenced in a study of blood T cell repertoires in COVID-19. Assay: immunoSEQ multiplex PCR; the TCRdb copy retains only in-frame clones and omits some. The sample holds over 300,000 clones, around 89% seen once. Sequencing was done on a sample of PBMCs or T cells enriched from blood (not recorded which). The receptors stem from a woman aged 40 to 50 who had recovered from COVID-19.

The chain recombines TRBV12-3 or TRBV12-4 with TRBJ2-7, with D uncertain. The CDR3 extends over 12 amino acids. Trimming took off 6 bases at V and 6 bases at J, with 12 bases between the two ends. CDR3 in DNA: TGTGCCAGCAGCCCGTCCTGGAGCGAGCAGTACTTC. Amino acids: CASSPSWSEQYF.

This clone was picked up one time. The J gene is TRBJ2-7, the V gene TRBV19; D gene unclear. The germline gives CDR1 LNHDA, CDR2 SQIVND (reference sequence). The CDR3 has 13 residues. Between the trimmed V and J ends, which lost 2 bases and 0 bases, there was a span of 5 bases. Written as DNA, the CDR3 is TGTGCCAGTAGTATATCAGTCTCCTACGAGCAGTACTTC. This gives the protein CASSISVSYEQYF.

The chain has TRBV11-3 and TRBJ2-1; 8 nucleotides agree with TRBD1. Germline values: CDR1 SGHNT, CDR2 YENEEA. The CDR3 has 14 amino acids. The junction had 2 bases not matched to a gene; V was cut back by 2 bases and J by 5 bases. The CDR3 DNA reads TGTGCCAGCAGCTTACAGACAGGGGACAATGAGCAGTTCTTC. Protein product: CASSLQTGDNEQFF.

V and J are TRBV5-6 and TRBJ1-2; D perhaps matches TRBD1 (5 bases). Trimming left V 1 base short and J 8 bases short, with 12 bases between. CDR1 is SGHDT, CDR2 YYEEEE, per germline. This CDR3 is built from 13 residues. The CDR3 loop reads CASSLRRDHGYTF. Written as DNA, the CDR3 is TGTGCCAGCAGCTTGCGGAGGGACCACGGCTACACCTTC.

The chain recombines TRBV30 with TRBJ1-5; TRBD1 agrees at 7 bases. Trimming took 0 bases from V and 7 from J; bases not matched to a gene: 6. Germline values: CDR1 GTSNPN, CDR2 SVGIG (reference sequence). This CDR3 is built from 14 residues. The CDR3 protein is CAWSVSTGPQPQHF. CDR3 in DNA: TGTGCCTGGAGTGTCTCGACAGGGCCGCAGCCCCAGCATTTT.

The chain is built from TRBV2 and TRBJ1-2; D is unresolved. Trimming shortened V by 4 bases and J by 4 bases, and 7 bases separated the two germline ends. CDR1 SNHLY and CDR2 FYNNEI come from the germline V gene. CDR3 length equals 12 residues. For the CDR3, the DNA is TGTGCCAGCAGTGTCGAGGGCTATGGCTACACCTTC. Protein product: CASSVEGYGYTF.

CDR3 protein: CASSLDYWGLDLYNEQFF. The CDR3 nucleotides read TGTGCCAGCAGCTTAGATTATTGGGGGCTAGACCTGTACAATGAGCAGTTCTTC. V and J are TRBV7-9 and TRBJ2-1; TRBD1 might be the D (6 bases). The germline gives CDR1 SEHNR, CDR2 FQNEAQ (reference sequence). This CDR3 is built from 18 residues. V lost 1 base to trimming and J lost 4 bases, with 20 bases between them.

This chain links TRBV7-8 with TRBJ2-3, with 7 positions matching TRBD2. The CDR3 runs 16 residues. Trimming took 5 bases from V and 5 from J; bases not matched to a gene: 13. Germline CDR1 reads SGHVS; CDR2 reads FQNEAQ. CDR3 residues: CASSIPSESGGDTQYF. CDR3 nucleotides: TGTGCCAGCAGCATTCCTAGCGAGTCGGGAGGAGATACGCAGTATTTT.

The V call is TRBV9, the J call TRBJ2-2; D is possibly TRBD2 (5 bases). Trimming took 4 bases from V and 4 from J, leaving 11 bases between them. CDR1 and CDR2 from the germline V gene are SGDLS and YYNGEE. This CDR3 comprises 14 residues. This CDR3 is CASSPGFLTGELFF. Here the CDR3 DNA reads TGTGCCAGCAGCCCGGGATTCCTCACCGGGGAGCTGTTTTTT.

This clone has a handful of counts. V usage is TRBV2 and J usage is TRBJ1-5; D may be TRBD1 (6 bases). The CDR3 length is 15 residues. Between the trimmed V and J ends, which lost 7 bases and 4 bases, there was a span of 17 bases. Germline V gene sequence: CDR1 SNHLY, CDR2 FYNNEI. CDR3 loop: CASNLQGRGNQPQHF. DNA for the CDR3: TGTGCCAGCAACCTACAGGGTCGGGGTAATCAGCCCCAGCATTTT. Full variable domain (missing parts from reference TRBV2 and TRBJ1-5): EPEVTQTPSHQVTQMGQEVILRCVPISNHLYFYWYRQILGQKVEFLVSFYNNEISEKSEIFDDQFSVERPDGSNFTLKIRSTKLEDSAMYFCASNLQGRGNQPQHFGDGTRLSIL.

The chain carries TRBV28 and TRBJ1-3; 9 bases fit TRBD1. The CDR3 contains 15 residues. V shed 3 bases, J shed 4 bases, and the junction held 4 bases outside the gene matches. Looked up from germline, CDR1 is MDHEN and CDR2 is SYDVKM. The CDR3 sequence is CASSFPGTGGNTIYF. The CDR3 region has the DNA TGTGCCAGCAGTTTTCCCGGGACAGGGGGAAACACCATATATTTT.

The chain joins TRBV21-1 to TRBJ2-3; the table gives TRBD2 as D, unverified against the DNA. TRBV21-1 is termed a pseudogene. This CDR3 contains 14 residues. The CDR3 sequence: CASSRGDSSDTQYF. CDR3 in DNA: TGTGCCAGCAGCAGGGGGGACTCGTCAGATACGCAGTATTTT.